Below, one T cell receptor beta chain is given with its context. Its cognate antigen has yet to be identified. Base quality data are lacking; no much larger clone is found one base away. These data are taken from a study of blood T cell repertoires in COVID-19 (dated by TCRdb to the early 2020s). Study-wide context: The collaborator samples originated in the United States, Italy and Spain and spanned the acute and convalescent phases of COVID-19. The material from the prospective study consisted of cDNA or gDNA derived from T cells, B-cell-depleted T cells, or PBMCs. Deeply sampled blood TCRbeta repertoires from subjects exposed to, actively infected with, or recovered from COVID-19 were included in the dataset. A freely available public database, intended as a resource for researchers studying the immune response to SARS-CoV-2, is where the repertoires were released. Samples were obtained from the ongoing ImmuneRACE study (first 160 participants) and from 1,200 or so subjects provided by 6 global collaborators. Sample metadata almost always included a de-identified subject ID, COVID-19 status, age in years and sex. HLA class I and class II types, where available, came from metadata supplied by the sample provider rather than from assay-based typing. Overall study results and their limits: The quantity of clinical and demographic metadata differed by source and by participant and was supplied without curation.

TCRbeta CDR3 regions were amplified from genomic DNA by means of the immunoSEQ Assay, a bias-controlled multiplex PCR. The original pipeline was this. The number of nucleated cells in each sample was estimated by amplification of reference gene primers within the assay. Sequence reads were collapsed and filtered to measure the absolute abundance of every unique TCRbeta CDR3 rearrangement. Productive Simpson clonality was computed per sample as the square root of Simpson's diversity index over productive rearrangements. The immuneACCESS repertoire file appears here via TCRdb, limited to in-frame rearrangements. These files lack a portion of the clones; in checked studies, under half of the deficit traces to unresolved V genes, and the cause of the others is not known. D and trimming were read from the DNA, whereas the V and J calls and clone size are those reported in that table. This sample has 160,000 or so clones in its table, and about 85% of those were observed once. The ten largest make up 2% to 3% of the sample.

Taken from the germline V gene, the CDR1 and CDR2 loops are MNHEY and SVGAGI. Spanning cysteine to phenylalanine, the CDR3 consists of 16 amino acids. The read is trimmed to its CDR3 DNA, 48 bases read in frame from base 1. V and J lose 2 bases and 7 bases, and a span of 17 bases separates them. Collaborating institutions collected whole blood in K2EDTA tubes following their own protocols. For TCRbeta analysis, collaborators shipped samples as frozen whole blood, isolated PBMCs, or DNA extracted from either of those sample types. The chain is encoded by TRBV6-5 joined to TRBJ1-4, with a tentative D gene TRBD1 over 6 matching bases. The source is a woman aged 70 to 79 with acute or convalescent COVID-19. The source material was peripheral blood. The encoded CDR3 is CASSYTMGGQVEKLFF. DNA sequence: TGTGCCAGCAGTTACACGATGGGGGGGCAGGTTGAAAAACTGTTTTTT.